The clone carrying this T cell receptor beta chain has more than one count but fewer than ten. Antigen specificity is unknown. Sequence at one end of the junction differs from germline and may be a read error. This CDR3 has 12 residues. Germline V gene lookup returns CDR1 SGHRS and CDR2 YFSETQ. The authors built TCR beta libraries using iRepertoire HTBI primers and Arm-PCR of CDR3 regions. One entry per CDR3 protein results from TCRdb running MiXCR on the multiplex PCR reads. The sample yields around 460,000 distinct CDR3 sequences, roughly 23% seen once. The sample originates from a study of regulatory T cells in long-lasting Graves disease. Study in general: Persistence in Graves' disease denoted antithyroid drug use beyond 5 years alongside positive TSH receptor antibodies. Study-wide results and caveats: Persistent disease preferred TRBV28, TRBJ1-2 and TRBJ2-5. The sample size was small, and this may have reduced accuracy. The work looked only at peripheral blood and did not look at thyroid tissue.

The time point was: persistent/refractory GD, antithyroid drugs over 5 years with positive TRAb. Generation of the TCR library employed RNA extracted from PBMCs. Source: peripheral blood mononuclear cells (PBMCs), taken when the disease was refractory, from a patient treated with antithyroid drugs. V gene TRBV5-1 combines with J gene TRBJ1-4; D not certain. This TCR was sampled from a female donor with Graves disease. The CDR3 bases are TGTGCCAGCAGCTTGGGTTCGTCTGAACTGTTTTTT. This translates into CASSLGSSELFF.